This T cell receptor (beta chain) was captured in a study of somatic mutations in cytotoxic T cells in rheumatoid arthritis. The V segment lost 2 bases and the J segment 2 bases; nucleotides outside the gene matches: 6. This CDR3 spans 16 amino acids. Germline V lookup: CDR1 MGHRA, CDR2 YSYEKL. TCRdb's table, derived via immunoSEQ multiplex PCR, lists solely in-frame clones and lacks some. The sample gives 4,000 or so clones, approximately 93% of which show up once; about 7.5% is in the top ten. As concerns this clone: Antigen specificity is unknown.

Findings and limits, study-wide: Neither rheumatoid arthritis patients nor age-matched healthy controls had significantly different CD8+ T-cell clonality from the other group. CD8+ clonality rose with age in rheumatoid arthritis patients, unlike in healthy controls.

Material: CD8+ T cells sorted from blood. The rearrangement links TRBV4-1 to TRBJ2-7, with TRBD1 matching 10 bases. This receptor was taken from a woman aged 55-70 years with rheumatoid arthritis. The CDR3 reads CASSQSPGTGAYEQYF. Written as DNA, the CDR3 is TGCGCCAGCAGCCAATCCCCCGGGACAGGGGCCTACGAGCAGTACTTC.